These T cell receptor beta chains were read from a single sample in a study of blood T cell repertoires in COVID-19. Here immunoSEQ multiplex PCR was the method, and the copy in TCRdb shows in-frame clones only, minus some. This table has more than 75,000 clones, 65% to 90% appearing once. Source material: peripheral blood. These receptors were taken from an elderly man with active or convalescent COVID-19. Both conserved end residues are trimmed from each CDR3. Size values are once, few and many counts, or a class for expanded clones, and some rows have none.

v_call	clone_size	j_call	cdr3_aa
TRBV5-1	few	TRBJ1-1	ASSYDSNTEAF
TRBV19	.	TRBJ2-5	ASSGRAGEGETQY
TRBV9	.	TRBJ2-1	ASSGSGNTYNEQF
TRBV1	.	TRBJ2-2	TSSQDCWRDNGELF
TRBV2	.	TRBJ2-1	ASSILAGGHNEQF
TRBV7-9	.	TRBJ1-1	ASSLDMNTEAF
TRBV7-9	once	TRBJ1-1	ASSTTGGSTEAF
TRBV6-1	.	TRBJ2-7	ASSEGGLGEQY
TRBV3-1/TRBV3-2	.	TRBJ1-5	ASSQAGQTTPQH
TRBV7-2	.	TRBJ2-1	ASRPQGTTPYNEQF
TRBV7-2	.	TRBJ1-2	VSSLGKQTNYGYT
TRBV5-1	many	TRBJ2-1	ASRLGLAGVGGNEQF
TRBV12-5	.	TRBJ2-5	ASGPGLAGEDNGETQY
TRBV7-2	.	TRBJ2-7	ASSLVAADRGQY
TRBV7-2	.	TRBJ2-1	ASSLVGGGSYNEQF
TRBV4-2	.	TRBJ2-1	ASSLGTSGESSYNEQF
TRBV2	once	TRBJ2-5	ASTGQETQY
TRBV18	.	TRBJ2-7	ASSPGQGAYYEQY
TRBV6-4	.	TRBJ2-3	ASSKTSGRTDTQY
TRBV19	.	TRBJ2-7	ASRQGAYTYEQY
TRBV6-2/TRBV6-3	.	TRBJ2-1	ASSRGTSGRIRNEQF
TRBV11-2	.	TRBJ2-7	ASSFTGAYEQY
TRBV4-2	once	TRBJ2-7	ASSQGLAGEQY
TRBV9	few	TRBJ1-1	ASSPRTGGNTEAF
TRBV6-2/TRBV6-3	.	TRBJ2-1	ASSYQGLSYNEQF
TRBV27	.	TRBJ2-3	ASSSPGQGVTQY
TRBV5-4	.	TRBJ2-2	ASQPSGYGVAGELF
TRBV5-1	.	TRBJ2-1	ASSLLADSYNEQF
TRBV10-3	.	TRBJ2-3	AISEVQGQIADTQY
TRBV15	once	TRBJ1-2	ATSRAWAGVDYGYT
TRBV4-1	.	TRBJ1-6	ASSQDSLGNSPLH
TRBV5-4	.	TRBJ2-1	ASSPRDRGDNEQF